One and the same sample provided the 26 T cell receptor beta chains below, sequenced in a study of vaccination and CD4 T cells after COVID-19. Once obtained from cultured CD4+ T cells, the DNA was sequenced using the Oncomine TCR Beta short-read assay. TCRdb reanalysed the PCR reads using MiXCR and keeps one entry per CDR3 protein. Of about 21,000 distinct CDR3 sequences listed, roughly 46% are singletons. Time point given: late sampling 161 to 241 days after vaccination in a few convalescent patients. Stated treatment: approximately 10-day PBMC culture with coronavirus spike peptide pools or control peptides (ViraFEST assay). Their specific antigens are unknown. The source material was CD4+ T cells from blood, cultured in vitro, sampled about 7 months after SARS-CoV-2 vaccination. The receptor source for this set is a human donor who had recovered from COVID-19.

This chain joins TRBV21-1 and TRBJ2-3; the table's D gene call, TRBD1, was not cross checked with the DNA. TRBV21-1 is a recognized pseudogene. The CDR3 is 16 residues long. CDR3 loop: CASSKLEGPPIGTQYF. The CDR3 DNA sequence: TGTGCCAGCAGCAAATTAGAGGGGCCCCCGATCGGTACGCAGTATTTT.

The V gene is TRBV6-2 or TRBV6-3, the J gene TRBJ1-2; D ambiguous. This CDR3 is built from 12 residues. Trimming left V 10 bases short and J 2 bases short, with 11 bases between. Germline lookup yields CDR1 MNHEY and CDR2 SVGEGT. The CDR3 here is CAITTGNYGYTF. CDR3 coding DNA: TGTGCCATCACTACGGGGAACTATGGCTACACCTTC.

V usage is TRBV7-9 and J usage is TRBJ2-3; D could derive from TRBD1 or TRBD2 (5 bases each). The CDR3 is 15 amino acids. The ends were cut back, 2 bases at V and 9 bases at J, with 18 bases in the middle. Germline V gene lookup returns CDR1 SEHNR and CDR2 FQNEAQ (reference sequence). Here the CDR3 reads CASSLTGASRGTQYF. Here the CDR3 DNA reads TGTGCCAGCAGCTTAACTGGGGCGAGTCGGGGCACGCAGTATTTT. Full variable domain (outside the CDR3, taken from reference TRBV7-9 and TRBJ2-3): DTGVSQNPRHKITKRGQNVTFRCDPISEHNRLYWYRQTLGQGPEFLTYFQNEAQLEKSRLLSDRFSAERPKGSFSTLEIQRTEQGDSAMYLCASSLTGASRGTQYFGPGTRLTVL.

This clonotype has just a few counts. This chain joins TRBV7-9 and TRBJ2-7, with D tentatively TRBD1 or TRBD2 (6 bases each). CDR1 SEHNR and CDR2 FQNEAQ come from the germline V gene (reference sequence). The CDR3 is made up of 13 amino acids. Trimming cost V 4 bases and J 5 bases, with 12 bases left between them. The CDR3 loop reads CASSSSGGHEQYF. CDR3 coding DNA: TGTGCCAGCAGCTCCTCCGGGGGCCACGAGCAGTACTTC.

This clonotype has only a few counts. The chain couples TRBV7-2 to TRBJ2-6; 8 bases match TRBD2. CDR1 and CDR2 from the germline V gene are SGHTA and FQGNSA. The CDR3 spans 17 residues. Germline trimming cut 5 bases from V and 0 bases from J; bases unmatched to any gene: 6. The CDR3 nucleotides are TGTGCCAGCAGCCCCGGGAGGGGGTCCTCTGGGGCCAACGTCCTGACTTTC. It yields the protein CASSPGRGSSGANVLTF.

The chain carries TRBV19 and TRBJ2-7, with 7 bases aligning to TRBD2. The germline V gene encodes CDR1 LNHDA and CDR2 SQIVND (reference sequence). The CDR3 totals 18 residues. After removal of 3 bases from V and 3 bases from J, the junction contained 17 bases not matched to a gene. DNA for the CDR3: TGTGCCAGTAGTATGGCCGGGCGGGATTCGGGGGGAATCTACGAGCAGTACTTC. Protein: CASSMAGRDSGGIYEQYF.

This sequence joins TRBV20-1 and TRBJ2-2; no clear D gene. Trimming shortened V by 6 bases and J by 5 bases, and 13 bases separated the two germline ends. CDR1 DFQATT and CDR2 SNEGSKA come from the germline V gene (reference sequence). This CDR3 contains 13 residues. For the CDR3, the DNA is TGCAGTGCAAGTACCGCAACAACCGGGGAGCTGTTTTTT. This gives the protein CSASTATTGELFF.

This clonotype was counted a few times. This rearrangement joins TRBV7-2 to TRBJ1-5; no definite D call. The length of the CDR3 is 13 residues. Germline CDR1 SGHTA, CDR2 FQGNSA. The germline V and J ends were trimmed by 8 bases and 0 bases, with 8 bases remaining between them. The CDR3 region has the DNA TGTGCCAGCGGGCGAGATAGCAATCAGCCCCAGCATTTT. It specifies CASGRDSNQPQHF. Full variable domain (missing parts from reference TRBV7-2 and TRBJ1-5): GAGVSQSPSNKVTEKGKDVELRCDPISGHTALYWYRQSLGQGLEFLIYFQGNSAPDKSGLPSDRFSAERTGGSVSTLTIQRTQQEDSAVYLCASGRDSNQPQHFGDGTRLSIL.

This clonotype was recorded a few times. One end of the junction is discordant with germline, which a read error may explain. This chain uses TRBV7-7 with TRBJ2-5; D gene uncertain. Germline V lookup: CDR1 SSHAT, CDR2 FNYEAQ (reference sequence). The CDR3 is 12 residues long. CDR3 protein: CASSADQETQYF. The DNA of the CDR3 is TGTGCTAGCAGCGCCGACCAAGAGACCCAGTACTTC.

There are a few counts of this clonotype. The CDR3 DNA reads as TGTGCCACCCTAGGTACTAGCGGGAGTCAGACAGATACGCAGTATTTT. This gives the protein CATLGTSGSQTDTQYF. The J gene is TRBJ2-3, the V gene TRBV7-9; TRBD2 agrees at 11 bases. CDR1 is SEHNR and CDR2 is FQNEAQ in the germline V gene (reference sequence). J lost 3 bases, V lost 10 bases, and 12 bases had no gene match. The CDR3 is 16 amino acids.

This chain links TRBV20-1 with TRBJ2-1; 10 positions match TRBD2. Germline CDR1 DFQATT, CDR2 SNEGSKA (reference sequence). The V gene end was trimmed by 6 bases and the J gene end by 0 bases; junction bases not matched to a gene: 17. The CDR3 consists of 19 residues. This CDR3 reads CSANKLGVAGGSSYNEQFF. In DNA form, the CDR3 reads TGCAGTGCAAACAAGTTGGGCGTAGCGGGAGGAAGCTCCTACAATGAGCAGTTCTTC.

V is TRBV6-2 or TRBV6-3 and J is TRBJ2-5, with 7 bases fitting TRBD1. Germline CDR1 reads MNHEY; CDR2 reads SVGEGT. V lost 6 bases and J lost 0; bases outside the gene matches: 4. The CDR3 is 14 amino acids. DNA for the CDR3: TGTGCCAGCAGGGTCGGGACAGACCAAGAGACCCAGTACTTC. Its translation: CASRVGTDQETQYF.

V and J are TRBV6-5 and TRBJ1-1; maybe TRBD1 (5 bases). This CDR3 is built from 15 residues. Germline lookup yields CDR1 MNHEY and CDR2 SVGAGI. Trimming stripped 2 bases from V and 3 bases from J, with 13 bases between. CDR3 amino acids: CASSYKTGWHTEAFF. The DNA of the CDR3 is TGTGCCAGCAGTTACAAAACAGGCTGGCACACTGAAGCTTTCTTT.

In this sample, this clonotype turned up a few times. DNA of the CDR3: TGCAGTGCTAGAGATGGGACTAGCGGGGTGGAGACCCAGTACTTC. This translates into CSARDGTSGVETQYF. V and J are TRBV20-1 and TRBJ2-5; 13 nucleotides agree with TRBD2. This CDR3 is 15 amino acids long. The ends lost 0 bases at V and 5 bases at J; junction bases unmatched: 3. From germline, CDR1 is DFQATT and CDR2 SNEGSKA (reference sequence).

The J gene is TRBJ2-7, the V gene TRBV20-1; no clear D. CDR3 length equals 13 residues. V gave up 2 bases and J gave up 2 bases, with 10 bases separating them. The germline gives CDR1 DFQATT, CDR2 SNEGSKA (reference sequence). CDR3 DNA sequence: TGCAGTGCTAGAAGTGGGGTTACCTACGAGCAGTACTTC. This sequence encodes CSARSGVTYEQYF.

This clonotype was observed a handful of times. This sequence joins TRBV15 and TRBJ1-1; D is unclear. From germline, CDR1 is LNHNV and CDR2 YYDKDF (reference sequence). The CDR3 loop spans 15 amino acids. The V and J ends lost 5 bases and 1 base respectively, with 14 bases between them. The CDR3 loop reads CATSGERRWNTEAFF. As DNA, the CDR3 is TGTGCCACCAGCGGGGAACGTAGGTGGAACACTGAAGCTTTCTTT. The full variable domain, its missing parts supplied by reference TRBV15 and TRBJ1-1, is DAMVIQNPRYQVTQFGKPVTLSCSQTLNHNVMYWYQQKSSQAPKLLFHYYDKDFNNEADTPDNFQSRRPNTSFCFLDIRSPGLGDTAMYLCATSGERRWNTEAFFGQGTRLTVV.

The chain employs TRBV5-4 and TRBJ1-2, with TRBD1 as a possible D gene (6 bases). The germline V gene encodes CDR1 SGHNT and CDR2 YYREEE (reference sequence). Deletions cut 0 bases from V and 4 bases from J, with 16 bases between. The CDR3 totals 16 residues. DNA of the CDR3: TGTGCCAGCAGCTTGGCCATGGGGGCAGGGTCCTATGGCTACACCTTC. Its translation: CASSLAMGAGSYGYTF.

This chain joins TRBV7-2 and TRBJ1-6; possible D gene TRBD1, 5 bases. This CDR3 comprises 15 residues. V lost 4 bases to trimming and J lost 10 bases, with 17 bases between them. In germline, CDR1 is SGHTA, CDR2 FQGNSA. CDR3 DNA sequence: TGTGCCAGCAGCTCTCAATCCAGGGTAGAGTCACCCCTCCACTTT. Its translation: CASSSQSRVESPLHF.

This clonotype was seen a handful of times. The chain uses TRBV20-1 and TRBJ2-1; 9 nucleotides match TRBD2. Germline V CDR1 and CDR2: DFQATT, SNEGSKA (reference sequence). J was trimmed by 3 bases and V by 3 bases; bases with no gene match: 9. This CDR3 comprises 16 residues. The CDR3 region has the DNA TGCAGTGCTAGGGATCTAGCGGGGCGACTCTACAATGAGCAGTTCTTC. Its protein product is CSARDLAGRLYNEQFF.

This clonotype is a singleton in its sample. The J gene is TRBJ2-2, the V gene TRBV24-1; 7 bases map to TRBD1. This CDR3 has 15 residues. Germline CDR1 is KGHDR and CDR2 is SFDVKD. V shed 3 bases and J 4 bases; nucleotides not matched to a gene: 4. The CDR3 DNA sequence: TGTGCCACCAGTGATAGTACAGGGGTCACCGGGGAGCTGTTTTTT. Protein: CATSDSTGVTGELFF.

To note about this clonotype: One end of the junction varies from germline; a read error may be responsible. The V and J genes are TRBV6-5 and TRBJ1-1; D remains unclear. This CDR3 contains 12 residues. Germline V gives CDR1 MNHEY, CDR2 SVGAGI. CDR3 sequence reads: CVSSSKGYEAFF. The CDR3, as DNA: TGTGTCAGCAGTTCGAAGGGATATGAAGCTTTCTTT.

The rearrangement joins TRBV20-1 to TRBJ2-1; D gene unclear. Trimming took 1 base from V and 0 from J, leaving 13 bases between them. CDR1 is DFQATT and CDR2 is SNEGSKA in the germline V gene (reference sequence). The CDR3 loop spans 16 amino acids. CDR3 nucleotides: TGCAGTGCTAGAGCTGGTCAGTCGAGCTCCTACAATGAGCAGTTCTTC. This encodes CSARAGQSSSYNEQFF.

The chain combines TRBV7-9 with TRBJ2-3; possibly TRBD1 for D (5 bases). Between the trimmed V and J ends, which lost 4 bases and 4 bases, there was a span of 9 bases. This CDR3 has 13 amino acids. The germline CDR1 and CDR2 sequences are SEHNR and FQNEAQ (reference sequence). CDR3 region: CASSSSGSDTQYF. The CDR3 DNA follows: TGTGCCAGCAGCTCCTCAGGGTCAGATACGCAGTATTTT.

The genes are TRBV10-3 and TRBJ1-2; 9 nucleotides line up with TRBD1. Looked up from germline, CDR1 is ENHRY and CDR2 is SYGVKD. With V trimmed by 0 bases and J by 4 bases, 3 bases remained unmatched. The CDR3 loop spans 15 amino acids. The CDR3 loop reads CAISESQQGAYGYTF. The CDR3, as DNA: TGTGCCATCAGTGAGTCCCAACAGGGGGCCTATGGCTACACCTTC.

The gene calls are TRBV2 and TRBJ2-3, with no clear D. The CDR3 runs 14 residues. Germline V gene data show CDR1 as SNHLY and CDR2 as FYNNEI. V dropped 5 bases and J dropped 0 bases, with 9 bases sitting between them. CDR3 sequence: CASSPGSSTDTQYF. CDR3 sequence (DNA): TGTGCCAGCAGTCCCGGCAGCAGCACAGATACGCAGTATTTT.

This clonotype was observed a handful of times. V usage is TRBV20-1 and J usage is TRBJ2-7; a weak D match, TRBD2 (6 bases). CDR1 and CDR2 from the germline V gene are DFQATT and SNEGSKA (reference sequence). Trimming pared 1 base from V and 2 bases from J, leaving 12 bases between. There are 14 residues in the CDR3. The CDR3 DNA is TGCAGTGCTAGAGGCGGCGGGACCCCCTACGAGCAGTACTTC. This codes for CSARGGGTPYEQYF.